This T cell receptor (beta chain) is drawn from a study of T-cell memory formation after mild COVID-19. Points from the study as a whole: The pre-infection memory compartment contained some responding clones, suggesting cross-reactive memory joined. Contracting clones, day 15 to 85, had balanced CD4/CD8, and later expanders favored CD4+. SARS-CoV-2 specificity of second-wave clones peaking day 37 was unconfirmed.

TCR alpha and TCR beta cDNA libraries with sample barcodes and UMIs came from 5'RACE using constant-segment primers. MiXCR, run by TCRdb on the 5' RACE reads, gives a single entry per CDR3 protein. The sample has under 600,000 distinct CDR3 sequences, about a fifth seen once. J was trimmed by 1 base and V by 5 bases; bases with no gene match: 9. This CDR3 region has 16 residues. Germline V gene sequence: CDR1 MNHEY, CDR2 SVGEGT. To note about this clonotype: Its antigen is not identified.

The clonotype originates from an adult woman who had mild COVID-19 (a few samples of this study predate the infection). Cell type and time point are not known. This rearrangement joins TRBV6-2 or TRBV6-3 to TRBJ2-5; 8 bases agree with TRBD1. The sample was PBMCs or a T cell subset sorted from them (not recorded which). The CDR3 DNA follows: TGTGCCAGCAGTCCCGTGAGCGACAGGGGCCAAGAGACCCAGTACTTC. It encodes CASSPVSDRGQETQYF.